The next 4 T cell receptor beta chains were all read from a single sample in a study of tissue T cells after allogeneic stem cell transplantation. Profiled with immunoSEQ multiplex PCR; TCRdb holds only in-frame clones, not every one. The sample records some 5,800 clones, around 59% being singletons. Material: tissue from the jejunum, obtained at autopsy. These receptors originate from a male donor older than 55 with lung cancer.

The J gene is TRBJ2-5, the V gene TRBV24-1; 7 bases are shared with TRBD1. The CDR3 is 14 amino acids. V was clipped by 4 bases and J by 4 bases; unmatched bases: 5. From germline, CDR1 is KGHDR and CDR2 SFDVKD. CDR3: CATSDPGQTETQYF. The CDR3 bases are TGTGCCACCAGTGACCCGGGACAGACAGAGACCCAGTACTTC.

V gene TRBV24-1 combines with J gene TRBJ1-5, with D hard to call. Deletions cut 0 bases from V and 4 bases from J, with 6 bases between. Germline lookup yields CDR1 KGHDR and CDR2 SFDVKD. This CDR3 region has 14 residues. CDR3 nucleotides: TGTGCCACCAGTGATTTGCAAGGGAATCAGCCCCAGCATTTT. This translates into CATSDLQGNQPQHF.

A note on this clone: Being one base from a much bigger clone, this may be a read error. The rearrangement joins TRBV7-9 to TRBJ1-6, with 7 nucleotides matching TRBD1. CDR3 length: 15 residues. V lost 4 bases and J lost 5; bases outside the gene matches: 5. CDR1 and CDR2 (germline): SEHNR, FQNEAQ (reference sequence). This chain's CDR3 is CASSSDRNHNSPLHF. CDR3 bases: TGTGCCAGCAGCTCGGACAGGAACCATAATTCACCCCTCCACTTT.

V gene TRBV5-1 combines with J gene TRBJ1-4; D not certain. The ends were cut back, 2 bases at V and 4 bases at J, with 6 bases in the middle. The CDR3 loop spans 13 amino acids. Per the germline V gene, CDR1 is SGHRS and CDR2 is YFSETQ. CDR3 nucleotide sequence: TGCGCCAGCAGCTTAGGATATAATGAAAAACTGTTTTTT. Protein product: CASSLGYNEKLFF.